Sequencing of this T cell receptor (beta chain) was carried out in a study of T cells expressing NK-cell markers. Whole-study context: Cells sorted as CD3+CD56+NKG2C+, CD3+CD56+NKG2C- and CD3+CD56-NKG2C+ T cells supplied the TCR beta repertoires.

On this clonotype: Antigen unknown.

Germline V gives CDR1 SEHNR, CDR2 FQNEAQ (reference sequence). This CDR3 has 14 amino acids. UMI-tagged 5'RACE template switching yielded the TCR beta cDNA. After re-calling the 5' RACE reads, TCRdb lists one entry per CDR3 protein, DNA absent. This repertoire includes about 160,000 distinct CDR3 sequences. General study results and limits: Dominant NKG2C+ clonotypes made up roughly 1.0-7.5% of CD8+ T cells in roughly 6 donors. Dominance of the CD3+CD56-NKG2C+ fraction by these clonotypes also held in a handful of donors.

The sequenced material came from blood T cells: a sorted CD56 or NKG2C T cell subset, CD4+ or CD8+ T cells, or bulk PBMC T cells (not recorded which). The rearrangement uses TRBV7-9 and TRBJ2-1; TCRdb's assignment of TRBD2 cannot be checked, as there is no DNA. The clonotype originates from a woman aged 18 to 75 in good health. This chain's CDR3 is CASTLAGSYNEQFF.